These 11 T cell receptor beta chains were all obtained from the same sample, sequenced in a study of OX40 agonist ivuxolimab in advanced cancers. Sequencing used immunoSEQ multiplex PCR; TCRdb keeps in-frame clones, though not all of them. The sample consists of tens of thousands of clones, approximately 90% of them appearing once. The sequencing here drew on CD4+ or CD8+ T cells sorted from blood, taken in a trial of the OX40 agonist ivuxolimab. These receptors came from an adult with an advanced solid tumor such as melanoma, head and neck, liver or kidney cancer.

In its sample, this clone was seen once. The chain combines TRBV20-1 with TRBJ2-1, with 7 positions matching TRBD2. Germline loops: CDR1 DFQATT, CDR2 SNEGSKA (reference sequence). Unmatched junction bases numbered 3, after V lost 3 bases and J lost 10 bases. This CDR3 region has 11 residues. The CDR3 sequence: CSASMGGEQFF. DNA for the CDR3: TGCAGTGCTAGTATGGGGGGGGAGCAGTTCTTC.

The V and J genes are TRBV30 and TRBJ1-6, with D maybe TRBD1 (5 bases). There are 14 residues in the CDR3. V was cut by 2 bases and J by 6 bases, with 11 bases left in between. Germline CDR1 and CDR2: GTSNPN and SVGIG (reference sequence). CDR3 protein: CAWSSGTINSPLHF. CDR3 in DNA: TGTGCCTGGAGTAGCGGGACGATTAATTCACCCCTCCACTTT.

The rearrangement joins TRBV6-5 to TRBJ1-5; possible D gene TRBD1, 5 bases. In germline, CDR1 is MNHEY, CDR2 SVGAGI. V lost 7 bases and J lost 7, with 17 bases in between. The CDR3 contains 14 residues. Here the CDR3 DNA reads TGTGCCAGCAATCCCTCCGGGGGACCCCAGCCCCAGCATTTT. Amino acids: CASNPSGGPQPQHF.

The CDR3 nucleotides are TGTGCCAGCTCATCGGGCCTAACAGATACGCAGTATTTT. Translated: CASSSGLTDTQYF. The genes are TRBV18 and TRBJ2-3; D gene ambiguous. The CDR3 runs 13 residues. V dropped 5 bases and J dropped 3 bases, with 9 bases sitting between them. Germline CDR1 KGHSH, CDR2 LQKENI.

The chain carries TRBV11-1 and TRBJ2-3; perhaps TRBD1 as D (5 bases). Trimming stripped 4 bases from V and 0 bases from J, with 8 bases between. Germline V CDR1 and CDR2: SGHAT, FQDESV (reference sequence). The CDR3 has 14 amino acids. This chain's CDR3 is CASSWGRSTDTQYF. The CDR3 DNA reads as TGTGCCAGCAGCTGGGGCCGGAGCACAGATACGCAGTATTTT.

This chain connects TRBV6-1 to TRBJ1-1, with D uncertain. CDR3 length: 14 residues. Deletions cut 7 bases from V and 0 bases from J, with 12 bases between. The germline V gene has CDR1 MNHNS and CDR2 SASEGT. CDR3 loop: CASIVGRLNTEAFF. The DNA of the CDR3 is TGTGCCAGCATCGTCGGACGGTTGAACACTGAAGCTTTCTTT.

A single count supports this clone. V and J are TRBV5-1 and TRBJ2-5; D possibly corresponds to TRBD1 (7 bases). The V gene lost 2 bases and the J gene lost 4 bases, with 15 bases spanning the gap. The CDR3 has 15 residues. Germline CDR1 is SGHRS and CDR2 is YFSETQ. The CDR3 nucleotides read TGCGCCAGCAGCTTACAGGGGACCGGGGGAGAGACCCAGTACTTC. Translating it yields CASSLQGTGGETQYF.

In this sample, this clone turned up once. The CDR3 is CASSFYTGELFF. The DNA of the CDR3 is TGTGCCAGCAGCTTCTATACCGGGGAGCTGTTTTTT. The chain couples TRBV7-2 to TRBJ2-2; no reliable D call. The CDR3 runs 12 residues. Germline CDR1 SGHTA, CDR2 FQGNSA. V gave up 3 bases and J gave up 5 bases, with 4 bases separating them. Combining the CDR3 with reference TRBV7-2 and TRBJ2-2 gives the whole variable domain GAGVSQSPSNKVTEKGKDVELRCDPISGHTALYWYRQSLGQGLEFLIYFQGNSAPDKSGLPSDRFSAERTGGSVSTLTIQRTQQEDSAVYLCASSFYTGELFFGEGSRLTVL.

This rearrangement joins TRBV27 to TRBJ1-6, with 7 bases fitting TRBD1. CDR3 length equals 18 residues. Germline CDR1 reads MNHEY; CDR2 reads SMNVEV (reference sequence). Trimming removed 5 bases from V and 7 bases from J; junction bases left unmatched: 17. The CDR3 nucleotides are TGTGCCAGCAGTCAAAAAAGCCCCTCGGCAGGGGGGAATTCACCCCTCCACTTT. Its protein product is CASSQKSPSAGGNSPLHF.

This chain links TRBV28 with TRBJ1-1; D gene ambiguous. Per germline, CDR1 MDHEN and CDR2 SYDVKM. CDR3 length equals 12 residues. The germline V and J ends were trimmed by 6 bases and 3 bases, with 8 bases remaining between them. CDR3 DNA sequence: TGTGCCAGCAGGTCGAGGGACACTGAAGCTTTCTTT. It is translated as CASRSRDTEAFF.

This chain joins TRBV5-8 and TRBJ1-5; D is unresolved. CDR1 is SGHTS and CDR2 is YDEGEE in the germline V gene. The CDR3 loop spans 13 amino acids. Trimming stripped 7 bases from V and 0 bases from J, with 8 bases between. The DNA for the CDR3 is TGTGCCAGCGGAGGGTATAGCAATCAGCCCCAGCATTTT. This encodes CASGGYSNQPQHF.